This T cell receptor beta chain came from a study of shared clonotypes between healthy human individuals. In the study overall: Participating donors consisted of a couple of women and a few men aged 18 to 49.

An assay was performed, and its level was deep. Some clones are missing from TCRdb's copy, which holds only in-frame ones; the method was immunoSEQ multiplex PCR. Among 950,000 to 1,300,000 clones, about 75% were seen once, and the ten largest hold approximately 1.5%. This CDR3 spans 16 amino acids. The V and J ends lost 0 bases and 4 bases, in that order; junction bases with no gene match: 4. Germline-derived CDR1 and CDR2 are SGHRS and YFSETQ. The split of CD4+ cells yielded CD45RA+ naive and CD45RA-negative memory subsets. The TCR was taken from a man between 18 and 35 years old in good health. This chain uses TRBV5-1 with TRBJ2-2, with TRBD2 matching over 9 bases. Sequencing was done on a sample of memory CD4+ T cells sorted from blood. As for subset: CD45RA-negative fraction. The CDR3 nucleotides are TGCGCCAGCAGCTTGGTAGCGGGGGATAGCACCGGGGAGCTGTTTTTT. Translating it yields CASSLVAGDSTGELFF. The whole variable domain, filled in from reference TRBV5-1 and TRBJ2-2, reads KAGVTQTPRYLIKTRGQQVTLSCSPISGHRSVSWYQQTPGQGLQFLFEYFSETQRNKGNFPGRFSGRQFSNSRSEMNVSTLELGDSALYLCASSLVAGDSTGELFFGEGSRLTVL.